Below, 22 T cell receptor beta chains from the same sample are listed, as sequenced in a study of cytomegalovirus exposure and HLA in healthy donors. PCR used 60 Vbeta primers and 13 Jbeta primers. The repertoire was sequenced with immunoSEQ multiplex PCR; TCRdb's copy has only in-frame clones and lacks some. This sample has 150,000 or so clones; approximately 80% occur once, and the top ten carry 5.5% to 6%. The material sequenced was PBMCs. Receptors originate from a man aged 25-45 years in good health and CMV-seropositive.

This rearrangement joins TRBV12-5 to TRBJ2-1; tentative D call: TRBD2 (6 bases). The germline gives CDR1 LGHNT, CDR2 FRNRAP. The V end lost 4 bases, the J end lost 4 bases, and 14 bases lay between the germline ends. This CDR3 comprises 15 residues. The CDR3 nucleotides read TGTGCTAGTGGTTCTGGCGGGGTACGATACAATGAGCAGTTCTTC. Protein sequence: CASGSGGVRYNEQFF.

The CDR3 loop reads CASSLASGKISYEQYF. DNA of the CDR3: TGTGCCAGCAGCTTAGCGTCGGGTAAAATTTCCTACGAGCAGTACTTC. The chain combines TRBV7-8 with TRBJ2-7; D gene ambiguous. Germline CDR1 is SGHVS and CDR2 is FQNEAQ. The CDR3 extends over 16 amino acids. With 0 bases removed from V and 1 base from J, the gap between germline ends came to 13 bases.

This clone was seen a few times. The chain joins TRBV9 to TRBJ2-1; TRBD1 aligns across 8 bases. This CDR3 contains 15 residues. Germline lookup yields CDR1 SGDLS and CDR2 YYNGEE. With 1 base clipped from V and 7 bases from J, the junction kept 7 bases outside the gene matches. For the CDR3, the DNA is TGTGCCAGCAGCGTAACAGGGGGTTCTACTAATGAGCAGTTCTTC. It specifies CASSVTGGSTNEQFF.

This sequence joins TRBV21-1 and TRBJ2-4; the table's D call of TRBD1 was not tested on the DNA. TRBV21-1 is tagged as a pseudogene. The CDR3 length is 14 residues. CDR3 sequence reads: CASSKCSHKNIQYF. In DNA, the CDR3 is TGTGCCAGCAGCAAATGTTCACACAAAAACATTCAGTACTTC.

J is TRBJ1-5 and V is TRBV4-1, with D perhaps matching TRBD1 (5 bases). This CDR3 has 17 residues. Germline V gene data show CDR1 as MGHRA and CDR2 as YSYEKL. V shed 0 bases and J shed 3 bases, with 15 bases lying between them. DNA of the CDR3: TGCGCCAGCAGCCAAGATTGGCAGGGCCAGATCAATCAGCCCCAGCATTTT. It translates to CASSQDWQGQINQPQHF.

This clone has only one observation. V is TRBV6-5 and J is TRBJ2-5, with D maybe TRBD1 (6 bases). The CDR3 is 14 amino acids. Germline lookup yields CDR1 MNHEY and CDR2 SVGAGI. Between the trimmed V and J ends, which lost 6 bases and 5 bases, there was a span of 16 bases. The DNA for the CDR3 is TGTGCCAGCAGCCGATCACAGGGAAGCGAGACCCAGTACTTC. Its protein product is CASSRSQGSETQYF.

The rearrangement uses TRBV5-6 and TRBJ1-1; no clear D. CDR3 size: 13 residues. Germline CDR1 SGHDT, CDR2 YYEEEE. V lost 3 bases, J lost 3 bases, and 9 bases lay in between. For the CDR3, the DNA is TGTGCCAGCAGCTCCCTCGGGGACACTGAAGCTTTCTTT. Encoded protein: CASSSLGDTEAFF.

In its sample, this clone was seen once. This chain links TRBV7-2 with TRBJ1-5; no clear D gene. The CDR3 length is 13 residues. Germline V gene sequence: CDR1 SGHTA, CDR2 FQGNSA. With 0 bases removed from V and 16 bases from J, the gap between germline ends came to 16 bases. The CDR3: CASSLARVPPVHF. In DNA form, the CDR3 reads TGTGCCAGCAGCTTAGCGAGGGTGCCCCCGGTTCATTTT.

V gene TRBV11-2 combines with J gene TRBJ2-3; possible D gene TRBD1, 5 bases. The CDR3 has 13 amino acids. Between the trimmed V and J ends, which lost 3 bases and 4 bases, there was a span of 8 bases. Germline V CDR1 and CDR2: SGHAT, FQNNGV. The CDR3 DNA is TGTGCCAGCAGCTTCACAGGTCCAGATACGCAGTATTTT. It encodes CASSFTGPDTQYF.

This chain links TRBV7-2 with TRBJ2-2; D is possibly TRBD1 (6 bases). Germline CDR1 SGHTA, CDR2 FQGNSA. V was cut by 2 bases and J by 6 bases, with 13 bases left in between. The length of the CDR3 is 15 residues. In nucleotides, the CDR3 is TGTGCCAGCAGCTTAAGGGACACTCGGCCCGGGGAGCTGTTTTTT. It translates to CASSLRDTRPGELFF.

This sequence joins TRBV7-9 and TRBJ1-2; D gene uncertain. V was clipped by 0 bases and J by 4 bases, with 12 bases between them. The germline gives CDR1 SEHNR, CDR2 FQNEAQ (reference sequence). CDR3 length: 15 residues. The CDR3: CASSLANGEAYGYTF. The CDR3 nucleotides read TGTGCCAGCAGCTTAGCGAATGGGGAGGCCTATGGCTACACCTTC. Full variable domain (rest looked up from reference TRBV7-9 and TRBJ1-2): DTGVSQNPRHKITKRGQNVTFRCDPISEHNRLYWYRQTLGQGPEFLTYFQNEAQLEKSRLLSDRFSAERPKGSFSTLEIQRTEQGDSAMYLCASSLANGEAYGYTFGSGTRLTVV.

The rearrangement joins TRBV7-2 to TRBJ2-7; D gene ambiguous. The length of the CDR3 is 11 residues. The germline gives CDR1 SGHTA, CDR2 FQGNSA. The V gene lost 2 bases and the J gene lost 5 bases, with 4 bases spanning the gap. The CDR3 region is CASSLFNEQYF. CDR3 DNA: TGTGCCAGCAGCTTATTCAACGAGCAGTACTTC. Full variable domain (outside the CDR3, taken from reference TRBV7-2 and TRBJ2-7): GAGVSQSPSNKVTEKGKDVELRCDPISGHTALYWYRQSLGQGLEFLIYFQGNSAPDKSGLPSDRFSAERTGGSVSTLTIQRTQQEDSAVYLCASSLFNEQYFGPGTRLTVT.

The CDR3 loop reads CATSPLGGAYNEQFF. The CDR3 DNA follows: TGTGCCACCAGCCCTCTAGGGGGAGCCTACAATGAGCAGTTCTTC. V usage is TRBV15 and J usage is TRBJ2-1; D might be TRBD1 (6 bases). Trimming cost V 5 bases and J 2 bases, with 13 bases left between them. The CDR3 runs to 15 residues. Germline V CDR1 and CDR2: LNHNV, YYDKDF (reference sequence). Full variable domain (outside the CDR3, taken from reference TRBV15 and TRBJ2-1): DAMVIQNPRYQVTQFGKPVTLSCSQTLNHNVMYWYQQKSSQAPKLLFHYYDKDFNNEADTPDNFQSRRPNTSFCFLDIRSPGLGDTAMYLCATSPLGGAYNEQFFGPGTRLTVL.

The chain joins TRBV5-4 to TRBJ2-2, with 16 bases aligning to TRBD2. In germline, CDR1 is SGHNT, CDR2 YYREEE (reference sequence). J was trimmed by 4 bases and V by 2 bases; bases with no gene match: 2. This CDR3 is 17 amino acids long. The CDR3 DNA is TGTGCCAGCAGCTTCGGGACTAGCGGGGGGGCCACCGGGGAGCTGTTTTTT. Translation gives CASSFGTSGGATGELFF.

The V and J genes are TRBV5-4 and TRBJ1-1; 7 bases align to TRBD1. This CDR3 is built from 15 residues. Trimming removed 2 bases from V and 1 base from J; junction bases left unmatched: 5. Germline CDR1 reads SGHNT; CDR2 reads YYREEE (reference sequence). CDR3 in DNA: TGTGCCAGCAGCTTTAACAGGGGAACGAACACTGAAGCTTTCTTT. Protein: CASSFNRGTNTEAFF.

The genes are TRBV5-6 and TRBJ1-5; TRBD1 agrees at 7 bases. The V and J ends lost 6 bases and 4 bases, in that order; junction bases with no gene match: 7. The CDR3 loop spans 14 amino acids. The germline CDR1 and CDR2 sequences are SGHDT and YYEEEE. In DNA form, the CDR3 reads TGTGCCAGCACCGACGACAGGGAGAATCAGCCCCAGCATTTT. Its translation is CASTDDRENQPQHF.

The chain has TRBV6-5 and TRBJ2-7; D unclear. The CDR3 length is 13 residues. Trimming removed 7 bases at V and 0 bases at J, with 10 bases between. Germline loops: CDR1 MNHEY, CDR2 SVGAGI. The CDR3 nucleotides are TGTGCCAGCACAGGCCATTACTCCTACGAGCAGTACTTC. Its protein is CASTGHYSYEQYF.

This chain joins TRBV5-6 and TRBJ2-1; D unresolved. The CDR3 sequence is 11 residues long. The germline V gene encodes CDR1 SGHDT and CDR2 YYEEEE. The ends were cut back, 1 base at V and 9 bases at J, with 5 bases in the middle. CDR3 coding DNA: TGTGCCAGCAGCTTGTTTAGTGAGCAGTTCTTC. This encodes CASSLFSEQFF.

The chain uses TRBV19 and TRBJ1-2, with D unclear. V was shortened by 5 bases and J by 4 bases, with 17 bases between the two germline ends. In germline, CDR1 is LNHDA, CDR2 SQIVND (reference sequence). The CDR3 runs 15 residues. CDR3: CASSVTRTGGYGYTF. The CDR3 coding sequence is TGTGCCAGTAGTGTAACCCGGACGGGAGGCTATGGCTACACCTTC.

The genes are TRBV7-9 and TRBJ1-1; D gene ambiguous. Trimming left V 3 bases short and J 4 bases short, with 15 bases between. CDR3 length equals 15 residues. Germline loops: CDR1 SEHNR, CDR2 FQNEAQ (reference sequence). CDR3 nucleotide sequence: TGTGCCAGCAGCTTCTACGAGGGTAGGTTCACTGAAGCTTTCTTT. This sequence encodes CASSFYEGRFTEAFF.

The chain recombines TRBV7-9 with TRBJ2-7; D might be TRBD1 (5 bases). The germline CDR1 and CDR2 sequences are SEHNR and FQNEAQ (reference sequence). Trimming stripped 1 base from V and 2 bases from J, with 12 bases between. This CDR3 has 15 residues. CDR3 nucleotides: TGTGCCAGCAGCTTAGGTGTAGGGGTAGCCTACGAGCAGTACTTC. Translating gives CASSLGVGVAYEQYF.

The chain combines TRBV7-2 with TRBJ2-7, with 12 bases aligning to TRBD2. The ends lost 5 bases at V and 4 bases at J; junction bases unmatched: 6. This CDR3 has 15 residues. From germline, CDR1 is SGHTA and CDR2 FQGNSA. The DNA for the CDR3 is TGTGCCAGCAGCCAAGGACTAGCGGGATGGTACGAGCAGTACTTC. It translates to CASSQGLAGWYEQYF.